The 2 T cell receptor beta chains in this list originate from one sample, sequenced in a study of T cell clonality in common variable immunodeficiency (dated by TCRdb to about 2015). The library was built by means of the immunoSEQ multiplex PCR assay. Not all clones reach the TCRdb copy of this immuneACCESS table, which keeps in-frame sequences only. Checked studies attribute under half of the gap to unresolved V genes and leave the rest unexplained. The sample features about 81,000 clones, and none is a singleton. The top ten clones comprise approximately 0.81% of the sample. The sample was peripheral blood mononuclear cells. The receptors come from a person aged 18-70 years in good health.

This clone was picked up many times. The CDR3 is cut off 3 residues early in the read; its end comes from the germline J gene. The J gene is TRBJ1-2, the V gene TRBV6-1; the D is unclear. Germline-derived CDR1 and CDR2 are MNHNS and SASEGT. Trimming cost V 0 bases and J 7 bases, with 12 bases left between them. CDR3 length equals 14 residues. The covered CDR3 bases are TGTGCCAGCAGTGAAGCCCGAACCTTAGTTGGC. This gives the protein CASSEARTLVG. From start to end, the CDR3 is CASSEARTLVGYTF.

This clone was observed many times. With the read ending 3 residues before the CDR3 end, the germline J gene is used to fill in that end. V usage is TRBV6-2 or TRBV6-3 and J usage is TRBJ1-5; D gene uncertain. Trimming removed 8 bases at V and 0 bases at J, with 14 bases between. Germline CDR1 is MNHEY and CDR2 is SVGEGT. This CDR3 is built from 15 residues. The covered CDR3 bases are TGTGCCAGCGCGGCCGGTTCTTATAGCAATCAGCCC. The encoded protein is CASAAGSYSNQP. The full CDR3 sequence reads CASAAGSYSNQPQHF.